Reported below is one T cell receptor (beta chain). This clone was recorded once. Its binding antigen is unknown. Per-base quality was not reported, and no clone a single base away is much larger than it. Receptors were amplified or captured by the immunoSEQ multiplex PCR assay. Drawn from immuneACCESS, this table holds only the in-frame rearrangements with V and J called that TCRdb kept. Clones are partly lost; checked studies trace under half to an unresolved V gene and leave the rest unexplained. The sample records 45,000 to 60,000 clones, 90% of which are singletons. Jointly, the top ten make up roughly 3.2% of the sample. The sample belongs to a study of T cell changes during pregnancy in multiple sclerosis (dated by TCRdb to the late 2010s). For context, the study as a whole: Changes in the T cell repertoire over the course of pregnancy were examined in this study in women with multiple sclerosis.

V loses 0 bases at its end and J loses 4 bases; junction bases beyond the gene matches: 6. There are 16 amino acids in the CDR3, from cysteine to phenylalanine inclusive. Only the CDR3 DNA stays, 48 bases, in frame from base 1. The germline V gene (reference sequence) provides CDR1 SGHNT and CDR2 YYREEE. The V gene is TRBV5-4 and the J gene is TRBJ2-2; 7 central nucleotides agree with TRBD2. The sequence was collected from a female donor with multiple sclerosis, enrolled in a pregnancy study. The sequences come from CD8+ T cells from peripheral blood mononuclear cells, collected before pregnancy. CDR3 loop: CASSLAGRGSTGELFF. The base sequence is TGTGCCAGCAGCTTGGCCGGGCGGGGGAGCACCGGGGAGCTGTTTTTT.